A selection of T cell receptor beta chains follows, all from one sample in a study of blood T cell repertoires in COVID-19. Here immunoSEQ multiplex PCR was the method, and the copy in TCRdb shows in-frame clones only, minus some. Of about 210,000 clones detected, 82% appear once; the ten largest clones hold more than 10%. The sequenced sample consisted of peripheral blood. The origin of the receptors is a woman aged 40 to 50 with acute or convalescent COVID-19. Each CDR3 is given with its conserved first and last residue. Fields, in order: V gene, CDR3 length, D gene, J gene, CDR3 protein. The D gene is left open where the match is weak.

>TRBV7-6|16|TRBD2|TRBJ2-3
CASSLNSGRRTDTQYF
>TRBV19|16|TRBD2|TRBJ2-7
CASSIRGSGSSYEQYF
>TRBV6-5|14|-|TRBJ1-5
CASSSGTFYQPQHF
>TRBV2|17|TRBD2|TRBJ2-5
CASNPTSGGLGAGTQYF
>TRBV14|15|-|TRBJ1-2
CASSQDRGISYGYTF
>TRBV11-3|18|TRBD1|TRBJ2-3
CASSLARFTGTGDNTQYF
>TRBV4-2|16|TRBD1|TRBJ1-2
CASSQDPGQGARGYTF
>TRBV5-4|16|-|TRBJ2-7
CASSLDPPQGAYEQYF
>TRBV6-1|12|-|TRBJ2-1
CASSDSRLEQFF
>TRBV5-1|19|TRBD2|TRBJ2-7
CASSAGLAPLLGPSYEQYF
>TRBV13|16|TRBD1|TRBJ1-2
CASSQYRDRGNYGYTF
>TRBV9|16|TRBD2|TRBJ2-3
CASSSRLAGGADTQYF
>TRBV12-2|15|-|TRBJ1-1
CASLIWGQNNTEAFF
>TRBV7-8|15|TRBD1|TRBJ1-3
CASSPRGLDGNTIYF
>TRBV19|13|-|TRBJ1-2
CASSEGVNYGYTF
>TRBV5-5|15|-|TRBJ2-1
CASSSRLVVYNEQFF